This T cell receptor (beta chain) appears in the sequencing data of a study of cytomegalovirus exposure and HLA in healthy donors. General study points: Listed as cytomegalovirus-associated were around 160 TCR beta chains.

Points on this clone: The antigen remains unidentified.

The PCR made use of 60 Vbeta and 13 Jbeta primers. Original methodology: Unique TCR beta chains totaled roughly 80 million in a later count, with around 11 million of them shared. Libraries were prepared by immunoSEQ multiplex PCR; TCRdb keeps only in-frame clonotypes and omits some of them. Clone size and the V and J calls come from that table; the DNA yielded D and trimming. The data hold about 250,000 clones, with around 65% observed a single time. This CDR3 spans 16 amino acids. Trimming removed 4 bases from V and 0 bases from J; junction bases left unmatched: 5. From germline, CDR1 is SEHNR and CDR2 FQNEAQ (reference sequence).

This sequence originates from a female donor in good health and CMV-seronegative. V is TRBV7-9 and J is TRBJ2-1; 8 nucleotides match TRBD1. Sequencing was carried out using PBMCs. CDR3 in amino acids: CASSYRQGASYNEQFF. In nucleotides, the CDR3 is TGTGCCAGCAGCTACCGTCAGGGGGCCTCCTACAATGAGCAGTTCTTC.